This T cell receptor (beta chain) was identified in a study of a mutant IDH1 vaccine in newly diagnosed glioma. Clones were sequenced by immunoSEQ multiplex PCR, and TCRdb holds only the in-frame ones, with some missing. The table shows fewer than 55,000 clones, with almost 65% occurring only once. The time point denotes: week 47, end of study. One vaccine dose held 300 ug of mutant IDH1 20-mer peptide and came with topical imiquimod. Notes on this clone: Its specificity is unknown.

After removal of 3 bases from V and 1 base from J, the junction contained 3 bases not matched to a gene. Per germline, CDR1 SGDLS and CDR2 YYNGEE. The CDR3 is 14 residues long. The receptor was isolated from a man aged 40-49 years with glioma. Some clones in this sample may be carry-over from other donors' samples. Material: peripheral blood mononuclear cells (PBMCs), obtained from a glioma patient whose treatment included an IDH1 peptide vaccine. The chain combines TRBV9 with TRBJ1-1; TRBD1 matches 7 bases. CDR3 in DNA: TGTGCCAGCAGCGGCAGGGGGGCGAACACTGAAGCTTTCTTT. Residues: CASSGRGANTEAFF. The full variable domain, rest sourced from reference TRBV9 and TRBJ1-1, is DSGVTQTPKHLITATGQRVTLRCSPRSGDLSVYWYQQSLDQGLQFLIQYYNGEERAKGNILERFSAQQFPDLHSELNLSSLELGDSALYFCASSGRGANTEAFFGQGTRLTVV.